This is a list of T cell receptor beta chains from one sample in a study of early T cells in non-severe SARS-CoV-2 infection. TCRdb itself ran the 5' RACE reads through MiXCR, one entry per CDR3 protein. The table shows about 71,000 distinct CDR3 sequences, with 9.5% to 15% occurring only once. The source was whole blood, collected at baseline. The origin of the receptors is an adult who was a healthcare worker with PCR-confirmed SARS-CoV-2 infection or an uninfected control (not recorded which). Both conserved end residues are trimmed from each CDR3. Clone size is given for some rows only: seen once, a few or many times, or a class if the clone is expanded.

v_gene,j_gene,abundance,CDR3aa
TRBV5-1,TRBJ1-1,-,ASSLDIGEGIGTEAF
TRBV11-2,TRBJ1-1,few,ASSRVGTEAF
TRBV7-8,TRBJ1-1,-,ASSLTRRDTEAF
TRBV6-2/TRBV6-3,TRBJ1-5,few,ASSHPDQPQH
TRBV4-1,TRBJ2-3,many,ASSLGLAADTQY
TRBV9,TRBJ2-3,-,ASSEWDSAQFRDTQY
TRBV5-1,TRBJ2-5,few,ASSTGLTETQY
TRBV12-3/TRBV12-4,TRBJ2-5,few,ASSLRDRGLETQY
TRBV20-1,TRBJ2-5,many,SATHIASETQY
TRBV7-7,TRBJ2-3,-,ASSPAVLNTQY
TRBV5-1,TRBJ1-2,-,ASSFTPGQGNGYT
TRBV4-3,TRBJ2-1,many,ASSQDFILAGEQF
TRBV7-8,TRBJ2-1,-,ASSLASGTGYRNEQF
TRBV20-1,TRBJ2-1,few,SATAGTPNEQF
TRBV7-6,TRBJ1-1,many,ASSSRQGPTEAF
TRBV2,TRBJ2-5,few,ASSAPGLALNRETQY
TRBV5-8,TRBJ2-3,-,ASSRSRQTSTDTQY
TRBV6-2/TRBV6-3,TRBJ2-2,-,ASSRGPRNTGELF
TRBV7-9,TRBJ2-5,many,ASSLMGTQY
TRBV24-1,TRBJ2-3,few,ATSRSGTSTDTQY
TRBV12-3/TRBV12-4,TRBJ1-6,few,ASNSPESPLH
TRBV7-9,TRBJ1-1,few,ASSLPGRTEAF
TRBV20-1,TRBJ1-1,-,SARAGKVNTEAF
TRBV11-2,TRBJ1-2,-,ASTPPGPNYGYT
TRBV11-1,TRBJ2-3,few,ASSHLGPDTQY
TRBV2,TRBJ2-1,many,ASSVGQGWYEQF
TRBV7-6,TRBJ2-3,few,ATSRQRTDTQY
TRBV7-9,TRBJ2-5,-,ASSFDHFSRRQKETQY
TRBV7-2,TRBJ2-3,many,ASSLTPRQGWIDTQY
TRBV4-1,TRBJ2-7,-,ASSRAAAYEQY
TRBV20-1,TRBJ1-5,-,SAKGGEKQSQH
TRBV7-9,TRBJ2-3,many,ASSNIAGGSTDTQY
TRBV20-1,TRBJ2-3,many,SARDLGDTQY
TRBV2,TRBJ1-1,-,ASSDPGTTDQEAF
TRBV20-1,TRBJ2-7,-,SASRTSGGPYEQY
TRBV7-8,TRBJ2-2,few,ASSEQTGSGGELF
TRBV7-6,TRBJ2-3,-,ASSLSGATTTAY
TRBV6-2/TRBV6-3,TRBJ1-1,few,ASSSKGQGAGTEAF
TRBV11-2,TRBJ2-1,few,ASSSLAGPLYNEQF
TRBV7-8,TRBJ1-1,many,ASSLAGAEAF
TRBV18,TRBJ1-1,-,ASSPRAPMDRNTEAF
TRBV5-1,TRBJ2-2,many,ASSKLAGELF
TRBV27,TRBJ1-3,-,ASSLTGTGANTIY
TRBV3-1,TRBJ2-7,-,ASSQGKGSPGEQY
TRBV15,TRBJ2-1,many,ATSEIKLAGTYNEQF
TRBV10-1,TRBJ1-1,-,ASSTGIDTEAF
TRBV21-1,TRBJ2-7,-,ASSNRTRFYEQY
TRBV5-6,TRBJ1-2,many,ASKEGNYGYT
TRBV7-2,TRBJ2-5,-,ASRAGQTQY
TRBV3-1,TRBJ2-2,-,ASSTNRPGTSGFTGELF
TRBV11-3,TRBJ2-1,-,ASSLNRLNEQF
TRBV5-1,TRBJ2-5,few,ASSPPSFETQY
TRBV14,TRBJ1-4,-,ASSPPGPGDQNEKLF
TRBV7-2,TRBJ2-7,few,ASSAYGTSASSYEQY
TRBV20-1,TRBJ1-3,many,SAPGQGAGNTIY
TRBV29-1,TRBJ2-2,many,SVPGHGELF
TRBV2,TRBJ1-2,-,ASSARTGYV